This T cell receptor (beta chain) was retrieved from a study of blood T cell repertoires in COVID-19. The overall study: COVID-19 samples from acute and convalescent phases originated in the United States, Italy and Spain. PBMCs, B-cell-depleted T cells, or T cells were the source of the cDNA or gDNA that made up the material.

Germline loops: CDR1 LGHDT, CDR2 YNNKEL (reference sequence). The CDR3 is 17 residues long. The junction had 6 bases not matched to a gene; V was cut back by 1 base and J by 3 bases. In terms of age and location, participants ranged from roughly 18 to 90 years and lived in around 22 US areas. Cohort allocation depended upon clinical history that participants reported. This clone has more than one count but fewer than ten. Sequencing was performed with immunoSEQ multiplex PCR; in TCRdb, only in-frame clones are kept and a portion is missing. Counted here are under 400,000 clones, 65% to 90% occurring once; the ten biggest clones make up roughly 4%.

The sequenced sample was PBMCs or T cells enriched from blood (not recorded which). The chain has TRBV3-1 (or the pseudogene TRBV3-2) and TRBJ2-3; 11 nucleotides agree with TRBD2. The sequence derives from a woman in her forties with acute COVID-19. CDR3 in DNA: TGTGCCAGCAGCCAAGTCACTAGCGGGGGCAGTACAGATACGCAGTATTTT. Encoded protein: CASSQVTSGGSTDTQYF.